This T cell receptor (beta chain) was sequenced during a study of Graves' ophthalmopathy and Graves' hyperthyroidism listed by TCRdb under 2018. In the study overall: Peripheral blood was collected before any treatment was given, at the time of initial diagnosis. In total, around 140 blood samples were TCR-sequenced: roughly 45 ophthalmopathy, roughly 77 hyperthyroidism and approximately 17 hyperthyroidism-to-ophthalmopathy patients. In 6 or 7 hyperthyroidism patients, T-cell repertoires of thyroid tissue and blood were compared. The study used TCR beta repertoire signatures to distinguish Graves' ophthalmopathy from Graves' hyperthyroidism and to predict progression to ophthalmopathy. After sampling, hyperthyroidism patients received methimazole starting at 30 mg daily, and ophthalmopathy patients received high-dose intravenous methylprednisolone. To explore V-J signatures that separate ophthalmopathy from hyperthyroidism, a discovery set of about a hundred patients was enrolled, consisting of 43 with ophthalmopathy and approximately 60 with stable hyperthyroidism. An independent validation cohort comprised 18 hyperthyroidism patients and 15 to 17 patients who later progressed from hyperthyroidism to ophthalmopathy. The investigation overall reported the following: The 13-signature model separated ophthalmopathy from stable hyperthyroidism with 85% to 90% sensitivity and approximately 81% specificity in cross-validation, and 80%/75% in the test set. In validation, the model predicted ophthalmopathy progression with 70.59% sensitivity and approximately 72% specificity; approximately 12 predicted patients were CT-confirmed with GO in a median of around 6 months. No statistical method was used to set the sample size in advance, and the investigators knew which group each participant was assigned to. Most of the expanded thyroid clonotypes with a frequency above 0.001 were also detected in blood, and it was suggested that the thyroid immune response may be reflected by blood repertoires.

Comments on this clonotype: Its target antigen remains unknown. Qualities for individual bases were not recorded, and no much larger clone is one base off.

The ophthalmopathy patients had moderately to severely active disease, with a Clinical Activity Score of 3 or higher, a NOSPECS grade of 4 or higher, and a disease duration of less than 3 months. Patients with other autoimmune diseases, uncontrolled infections, pregnancy or lactation were excluded. Clinical symptoms, serum thyroxine, TRAb, thyroid ultrasound and orbital computed tomography formed the basis of the diagnosis. PBMCs were isolated from 10 ml of fresh peripheral blood by Ficoll-Paque density gradient centrifugation. Total RNA was extracted using Trizol reagent, and RNA quality was checked on an Agilent 2100 Bioanalyzer. For repertoire sequencing, the TCR beta CDR3 regions were amplified from RNA transcripts. The first round was an RT-PCR using HTBI primers with the Qiagen OneStep RT-PCR kit, and this first round was followed by a second-round multiplex PCR, then size selection and purification. The libraries underwent paired-end sequencing with 100 bp reads on an Illumina HiSeq2000. On the authors' methods: SOAPnuke was used to process the reads, throwing out any read that had adapters, had uncalled bases, had a mean Phred below 15, or lacked an exact constant-primer or identifier match. COPE v1.2.5 was used to merge high-quality paired reads. Each unique nucleotide sequence was treated as a clonotype, and MiTCR v1.1 was used to align the clonotypes to the IMGT TRB V, D and J references. Analysis was restricted to V-J combinations with a frequency above 0.0001, which covered 99.2% of repertoires. A TCR clonal expansion and chaos score per V-J combination was defined as the ratio of F50 clonal expansion to chaos observed in the TCRdist matrix. Welch's t-statistics and random forest were used to reduce features to about 14 V-J combinations, which were fed into a naive Bayes classifier. Thyroid-blood repertoire similarity was quantified with the Morisita-Horn index. TCRdb reran the public reads through fastp at Q25 and MiXCR, keeping productive beta chains. Merged by CDR3 protein, the rows form single entries marked with the most common genes and DNA. It is TCRdb's table, rather than the study itself, that gives the V and J calls and clone size. This sample is represented by some 240,000 distinct CDR3 sequences; around 50% of them were singletons. Around 47% of the sample lies in the top ten.

Input material: peripheral blood. The sequence derives from an adult man with Graves' ophthalmopathy.

This receptor has the CDR3 CATSRDPTDTQYF. The bases read TGTGCCACCAGCAGAGACCCCACAGATACGCAGTATTTT. The sequence is built from TRBV15 and TRBJ2-3, with the D gene not confidently named. Including the terminal cysteine and phenylalanine, the CDR3 comprises 13 residues. Only the CDR3 DNA stays, 39 bases, in frame from base 1. V drops 0 bases and J drops 2 bases, leaving 3 bases in between. CDR1 and CDR2 are read off the germline V gene (reference sequence) as LNHNV and YYDKDF.